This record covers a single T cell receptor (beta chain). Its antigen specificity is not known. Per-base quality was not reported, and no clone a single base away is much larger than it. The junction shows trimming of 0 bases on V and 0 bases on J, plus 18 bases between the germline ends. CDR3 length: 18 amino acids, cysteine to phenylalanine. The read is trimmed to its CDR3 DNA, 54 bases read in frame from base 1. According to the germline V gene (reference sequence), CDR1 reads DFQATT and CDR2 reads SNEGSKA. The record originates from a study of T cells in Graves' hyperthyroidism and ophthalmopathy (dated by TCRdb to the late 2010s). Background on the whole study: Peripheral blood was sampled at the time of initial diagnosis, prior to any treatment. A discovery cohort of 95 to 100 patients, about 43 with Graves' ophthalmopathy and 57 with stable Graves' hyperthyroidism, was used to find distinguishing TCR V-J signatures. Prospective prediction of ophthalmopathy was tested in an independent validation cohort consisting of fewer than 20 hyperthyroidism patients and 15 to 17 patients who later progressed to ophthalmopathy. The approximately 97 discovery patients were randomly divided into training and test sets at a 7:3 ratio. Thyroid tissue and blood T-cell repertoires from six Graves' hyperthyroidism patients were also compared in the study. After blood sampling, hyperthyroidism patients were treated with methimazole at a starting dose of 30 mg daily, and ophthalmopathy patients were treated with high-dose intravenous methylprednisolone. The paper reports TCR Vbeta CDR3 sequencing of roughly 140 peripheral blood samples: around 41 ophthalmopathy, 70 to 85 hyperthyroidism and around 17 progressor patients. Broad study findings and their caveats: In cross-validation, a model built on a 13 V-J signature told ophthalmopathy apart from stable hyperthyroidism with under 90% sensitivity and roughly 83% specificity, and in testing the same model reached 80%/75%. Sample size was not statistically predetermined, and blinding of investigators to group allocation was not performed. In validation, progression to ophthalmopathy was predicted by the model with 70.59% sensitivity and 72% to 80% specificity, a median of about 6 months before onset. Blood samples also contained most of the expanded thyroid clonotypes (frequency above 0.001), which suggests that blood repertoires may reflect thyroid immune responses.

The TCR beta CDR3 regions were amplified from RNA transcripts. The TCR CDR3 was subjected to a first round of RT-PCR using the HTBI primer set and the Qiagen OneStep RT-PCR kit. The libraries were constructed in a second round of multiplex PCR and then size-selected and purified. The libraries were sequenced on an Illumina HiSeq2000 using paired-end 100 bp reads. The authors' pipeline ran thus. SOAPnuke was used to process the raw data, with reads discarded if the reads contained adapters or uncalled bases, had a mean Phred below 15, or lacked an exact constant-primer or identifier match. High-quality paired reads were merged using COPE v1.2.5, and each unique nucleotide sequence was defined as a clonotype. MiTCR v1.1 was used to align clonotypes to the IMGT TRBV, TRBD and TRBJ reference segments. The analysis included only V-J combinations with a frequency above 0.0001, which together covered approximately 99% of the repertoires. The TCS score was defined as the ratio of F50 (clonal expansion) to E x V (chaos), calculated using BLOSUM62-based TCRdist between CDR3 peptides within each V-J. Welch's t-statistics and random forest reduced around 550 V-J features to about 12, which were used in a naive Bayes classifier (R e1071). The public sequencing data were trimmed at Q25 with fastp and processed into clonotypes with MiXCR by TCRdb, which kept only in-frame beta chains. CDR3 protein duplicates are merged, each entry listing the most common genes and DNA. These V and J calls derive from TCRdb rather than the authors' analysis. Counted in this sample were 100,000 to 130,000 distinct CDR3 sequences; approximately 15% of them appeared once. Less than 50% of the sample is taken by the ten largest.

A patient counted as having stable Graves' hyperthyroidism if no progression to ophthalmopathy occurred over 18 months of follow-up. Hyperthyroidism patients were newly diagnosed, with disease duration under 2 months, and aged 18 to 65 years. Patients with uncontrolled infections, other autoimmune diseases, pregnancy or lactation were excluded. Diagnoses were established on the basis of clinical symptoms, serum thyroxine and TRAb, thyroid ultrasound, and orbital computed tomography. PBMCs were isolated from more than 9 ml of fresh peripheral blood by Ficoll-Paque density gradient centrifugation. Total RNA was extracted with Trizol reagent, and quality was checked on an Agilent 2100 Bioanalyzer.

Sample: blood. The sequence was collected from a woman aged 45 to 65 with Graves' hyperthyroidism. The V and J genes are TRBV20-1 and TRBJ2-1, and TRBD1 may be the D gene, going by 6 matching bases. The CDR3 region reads CSARDQFRRGGSYNEQFF. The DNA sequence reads TGCAGTGCTAGAGATCAATTCCGACGAGGGGGCTCCTACAATGAGCAGTTCTTC.